One and the same sample provided the 10 T cell receptor beta chains below, sequenced in a study of T-cell memory formation after mild COVID-19. MiXCR was run by TCRdb on the 5' RACE reads, yielding one entry per CDR3 protein. In the table there are roughly 600,000 distinct CDR3 sequences, approximately 19% of which are singletons. Material for sequencing was PBMCs or a T cell subset sorted from them (not recorded which). The receptors were gathered from an adult woman who had mild COVID-19 (a few samples of this study predate the infection). Cell type and time point are not known.

This clonotype was recorded at least ten times. This chain connects TRBV20-1 to TRBJ2-5; no clear D gene. The germline V and J ends were trimmed by 1 base and 2 bases, with 8 bases remaining between them. The CDR3 covers 13 residues. Germline V gives CDR1 DFQATT, CDR2 SNEGSKA (reference sequence). In DNA, the CDR3 is TGCAGTGCTAGAGTCGGGCCTCAAGAGACCCAGTACTTC. It yields the protein CSARVGPQETQYF.

This clonotype was found a few times. The chain links TRBV10-3 to TRBJ2-4; 11 bases align to TRBD2. The germline CDR1 and CDR2 sequences are ENHRY and SYGVKD. V trimming: 0 bases; J trimming: 5 bases; junction bases outside the gene matches: 0. CDR3 length: 15 amino acids. The CDR3 DNA reads TGTGCCATCAGTGAGTCACTAGCGGGAGAAAACATTCAGTACTTC. Protein product: CAISESLAGENIQYF.

This clonotype occurred a few times. This sequence joins TRBV7-2 and TRBJ2-3, with TRBD2 identical over 14 bases. The J segment lost 0 bases and the V segment lost 2 bases, leaving 4 bases of the junction unmatched. The CDR3 sequence is 18 residues long. Germline CDR1 reads SGHTA; CDR2 reads FQGNSA. Here the CDR3 reads CASSLRLAGGPSTDTQYF. Here the CDR3 DNA reads TGTGCCAGCAGCTTACGACTAGCGGGAGGGCCGAGCACAGATACGCAGTATTTT.

The chain couples TRBV7-6 to TRBJ2-1; TRBD2 aligns across 7 bases. Germline assignment: CDR1 SGHVS and CDR2 FNYEAQ. The CDR3 is 17 amino acids. The V segment lost 1 base and the J segment 5 bases; nucleotides outside the gene matches: 11. CDR3 residues: CASSLGVWGGGHNEQFF. In nucleotides, the CDR3 is TGTGCCAGCAGCTTAGGCGTATGGGGGGGAGGTCACAATGAGCAGTTCTTC.

The chain uses TRBV4-2 and TRBJ1-1, with a tentative D call TRBD1 (6 bases). The CDR3 contains 11 residues. Germline CDR1 is LGHNA and CDR2 is YNFKEQ. The germline V and J ends were trimmed by 2 bases and 11 bases, with 9 bases remaining between them. CDR3 nucleotides: TGTGCCAGCAGCCAACAGGGGTGGGCTTTCTTT. Amino acids: CASSQQGWAFF.

This clonotype was recorded a few times. The chain recombines TRBV12-3 or TRBV12-4 with TRBJ1-1, with no clear D. Trimming shortened V by 6 bases and J by 1 base, and 12 bases separated the two germline ends. CDR3 length: 14 amino acids. In DNA, the CDR3 is TGTGCCAGCAGCCAAAATTGGGGGAACACTGAAGCTTTCTTT. It yields the protein CASSQNWGNTEAFF.

There are many counts of this clonotype. J is TRBJ2-5 and V is TRBV12-3 or TRBV12-4, with D perhaps TRBD1 (6 bases). Trimming cost V 2 bases and J 2 bases, with 12 bases left between them. The CDR3 has 15 amino acids. Written as DNA, the CDR3 is TGTGCCAGCAGTTTAAACGGACAGCTTCAAGAGACCCAGTACTTC. Amino acids: CASSLNGQLQETQYF.

This clonotype was counted only a few times. The chain links TRBV14 to TRBJ2-1; D assignment may be TRBD1 or TRBD2 (7 bases each). The CDR3 is made up of 18 amino acids. Germline V lookup: CDR1 SGHDN, CDR2 FVKESK. V was cut by 3 bases and J by 7 bases, with 25 bases left in between. CDR3 nucleotide sequence: TGTGCCAGCAGCCATAATTTTAGGGGGCGGGAGATCAAAAATGAGCAGTTCTTC. Protein: CASSHNFRGREIKNEQFF.

The table lists this clonotype with a count of one. V usage is TRBV6-1 and J usage is TRBJ2-3; 7 bases map to TRBD2. Trimming removed 7 bases from V and 5 bases from J; junction bases left unmatched: 12. The CDR3 sequence is 15 residues long. Germline CDR1 is MNHNS and CDR2 is SASEGT. The CDR3, as DNA: TGTGCCAGCAACTTGCTAGCGGTGGCCCAAGATACGCAGTATTTT. Amino acids: CASNLLAVAQDTQYF.

The chain carries TRBV5-1 and TRBJ2-5; 12 bases match TRBD1. Trimming cost V 7 bases and J 4 bases; bases outside gene matches: 2. The germline CDR1 and CDR2 sequences are SGHRS and YFSETQ. The CDR3 has 13 residues. CDR3 in DNA: TGCGCCAGCGGGACAGGGGGCCGAGAGACCCAGTACTTC. It specifies CASGTGGRETQYF.